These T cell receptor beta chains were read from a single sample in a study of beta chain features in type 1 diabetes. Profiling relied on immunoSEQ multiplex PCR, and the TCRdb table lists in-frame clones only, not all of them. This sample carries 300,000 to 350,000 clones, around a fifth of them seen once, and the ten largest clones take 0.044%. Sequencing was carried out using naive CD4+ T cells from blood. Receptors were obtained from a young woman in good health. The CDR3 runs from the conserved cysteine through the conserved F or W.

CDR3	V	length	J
CASSLSGNNEQFF	TRBV7-3	13	TRBJ2-1
CASSLGLAYNEQFF	TRBV5-1	14	TRBJ2-1
CSVVAAQETQYF	TRBV29-1	12	TRBJ2-5
CASGPGTSSHQETQYF	TRBV12-5	16	TRBJ2-5
CASTPGHKNTEAFF	TRBV5-1	14	TRBJ1-1
CASSLVSTGELFF	TRBV5-6	13	TRBJ2-2
CASRGPTGDYEQYF	TRBV27	14	TRBJ2-7
CAGRGIQETQYF	TRBV7-9	12	TRBJ2-5
CASSLEGGSHQPQHF	TRBV7-9	15	TRBJ1-5
CASTLGGGTTDTQYF	TRBV7-9	15	TRBJ2-3
CAWSLSGALPEKLFF	TRBV30	15	TRBJ1-4
CASSLGPKETQYF	TRBV7-8	13	TRBJ2-5
CSVLAGGLYQETQYF	TRBV29-1	15	TRBJ2-5
CATSRQGRVNTEAFF	TRBV15	15	TRBJ1-1
CASSTRGSAGSVEQFF	TRBV9	16	TRBJ2-1
CASSARGDLAYGEQYF	TRBV9	16	TRBJ2-7
CASSTASGRAKNIQYF	TRBV7-2	16	TRBJ2-4
CAWSASQGGGSPLHF	TRBV30	15	TRBJ1-6
CASSASDRGHLDYGYTF	TRBV9	17	TRBJ1-2
CASRPRGLAGANVLTF	TRBV6-6	16	TRBJ2-6
CAWSKGVGQPQHF	TRBV30	13	TRBJ1-5
CASRKTGPSRYEQYF	TRBV11-2	15	TRBJ2-7
CASSEQGYYGYTF	TRBV18	13	TRBJ1-2
CASSPGTSGGVSTDTQYF	TRBV5-4	18	TRBJ2-3
CASSPGSKETQYF	TRBV7-9	13	TRBJ2-5
CASSVGTLWETQYF	TRBV9	14	TRBJ2-5
CASSLGQSTDTQYF	TRBV5-1	14	TRBJ2-3
CASSDRGLLETQYF	TRBV6-1	14	TRBJ2-5
CSVTGDQETQYF	TRBV29-1	12	TRBJ2-5
CASSLLGTDYNEQFF	TRBV5-1	15	TRBJ2-1
CASSRLVSQGARKGTTQPQHF	TRBV9	21	TRBJ1-5
CASSLTGVSNQPQHF	TRBV7-2	15	TRBJ1-5
CASSVAGGSSGANVLTF	TRBV9	17	TRBJ2-6
CASSSRSDYGYTF	TRBV5-1	13	TRBJ1-2
CASSVGAGLSTDTQYF	TRBV9	16	TRBJ2-3
CASSLLAGDLETQYF	TRBV11-2	15	TRBJ2-5
CASSLQGQRQETQYF	TRBV5-1	15	TRBJ2-5
CASSVSQGYSGNTIYF	TRBV9	16	TRBJ1-3
CASSLIGENEKLFF	TRBV5-1	14	TRBJ1-4
CASSLLGGGQNYGYTF	TRBV27	16	TRBJ1-2
CASGSTENTEAFF	TRBV12-5	13	TRBJ1-1
CASSVGRVPYGYTF	TRBV9	14	TRBJ1-2
CASSLWGRLAGSYNEQFF	TRBV5-1	18	TRBJ2-1
CASSLTGERYGYTF	TRBV5-1	14	TRBJ1-2
CSVVAGRMTEAFF	TRBV29-1	13	TRBJ1-1
CAWSEGWTEAFF	TRBV30	12	TRBJ1-1